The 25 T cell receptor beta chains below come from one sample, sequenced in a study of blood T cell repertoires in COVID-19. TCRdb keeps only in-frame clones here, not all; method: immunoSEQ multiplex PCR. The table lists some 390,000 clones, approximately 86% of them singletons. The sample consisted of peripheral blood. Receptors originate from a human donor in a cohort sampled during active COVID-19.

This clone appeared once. The CDR3 spells CASSLTGLAGALTDTQYF. In DNA, the CDR3 is TGTGCCAGCAGCTTGACGGGACTAGCGGGGGCGCTCACAGATACGCAGTATTTT. The genes are TRBV5-8 and TRBJ2-3; 14 bases agree with TRBD2. Germline CDR1 SGHTS, CDR2 YDEGEE. J gave up 2 bases and V 1 base, and 6 bases lay outside the gene matches. CDR3 length: 18 residues.

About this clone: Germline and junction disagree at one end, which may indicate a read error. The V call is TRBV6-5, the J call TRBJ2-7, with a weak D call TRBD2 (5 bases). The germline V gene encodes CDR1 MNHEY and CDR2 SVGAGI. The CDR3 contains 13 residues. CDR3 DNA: TGTGCCAGCAGTATCACGGACTCCAACGAGCAGTACTTC. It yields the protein CASSITDSNEQYF.

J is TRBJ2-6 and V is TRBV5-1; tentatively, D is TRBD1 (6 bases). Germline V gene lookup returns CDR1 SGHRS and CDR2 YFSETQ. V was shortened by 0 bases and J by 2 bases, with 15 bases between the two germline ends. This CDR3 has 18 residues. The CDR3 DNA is TGCGCCAGCAGCTTGGATGGCAGGGGATTAACTGGGGCCAACGTCCTGACTTTC. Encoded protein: CASSLDGRGLTGANVLTF.

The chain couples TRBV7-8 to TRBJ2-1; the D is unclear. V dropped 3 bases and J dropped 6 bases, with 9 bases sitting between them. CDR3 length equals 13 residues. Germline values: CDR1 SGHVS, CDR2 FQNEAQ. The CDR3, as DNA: TGTGCCAGCAGCTTGGGCACTCTCAATGAGCAGTTCTTC. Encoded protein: CASSLGTLNEQFF.

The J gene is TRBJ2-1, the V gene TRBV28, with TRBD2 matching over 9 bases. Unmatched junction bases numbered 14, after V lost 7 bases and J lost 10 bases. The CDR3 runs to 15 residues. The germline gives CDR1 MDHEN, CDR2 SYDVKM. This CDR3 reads CASISPGLASPEQFF. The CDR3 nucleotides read TGTGCCAGCATTAGCCCGGGACTAGCTTCCCCCGAGCAGTTCTTC.

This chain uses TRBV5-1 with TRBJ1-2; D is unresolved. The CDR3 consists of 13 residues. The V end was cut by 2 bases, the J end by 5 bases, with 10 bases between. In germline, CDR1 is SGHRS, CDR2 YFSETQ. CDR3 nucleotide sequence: TGCGCCAGCAGCTTCGGCAGACTGTATGGCTACACCTTC. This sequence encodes CASSFGRLYGYTF.

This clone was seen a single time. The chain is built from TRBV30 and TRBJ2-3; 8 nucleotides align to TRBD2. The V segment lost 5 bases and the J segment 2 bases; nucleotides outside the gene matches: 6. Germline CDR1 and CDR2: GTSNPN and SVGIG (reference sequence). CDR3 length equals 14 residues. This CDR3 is CAWDGRAATDTQYF. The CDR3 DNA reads TGTGCCTGGGACGGGAGGGCCGCCACAGATACGCAGTATTTT.

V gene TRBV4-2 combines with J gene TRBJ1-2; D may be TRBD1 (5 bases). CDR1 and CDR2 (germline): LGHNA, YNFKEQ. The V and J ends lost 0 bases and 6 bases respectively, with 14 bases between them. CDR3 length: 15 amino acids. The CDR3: CASSQEEGQGDGYTF. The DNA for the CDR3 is TGTGCCAGCAGCCAAGAGGAGGGGCAGGGTGATGGCTACACCTTC.

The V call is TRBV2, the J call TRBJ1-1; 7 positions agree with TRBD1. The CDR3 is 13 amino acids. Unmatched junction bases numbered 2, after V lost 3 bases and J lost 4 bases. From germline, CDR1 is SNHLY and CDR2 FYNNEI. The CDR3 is CASSETGITEAFF. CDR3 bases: TGTGCCAGCAGTGAGACAGGGATCACTGAAGCTTTCTTT.

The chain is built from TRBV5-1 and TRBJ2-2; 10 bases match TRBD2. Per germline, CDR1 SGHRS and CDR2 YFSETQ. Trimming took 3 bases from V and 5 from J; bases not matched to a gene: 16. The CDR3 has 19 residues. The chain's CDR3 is CASSSEGEREGPGTGELFF. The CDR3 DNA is TGCGCCAGCAGCTCCGAGGGCGAGCGGGAGGGCCCAGGGACCGGGGAGCTGTTTTTT.

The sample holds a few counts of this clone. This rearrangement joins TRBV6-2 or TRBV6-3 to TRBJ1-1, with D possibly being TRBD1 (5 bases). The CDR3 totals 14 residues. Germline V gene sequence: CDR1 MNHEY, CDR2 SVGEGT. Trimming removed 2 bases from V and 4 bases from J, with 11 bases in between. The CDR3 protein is CASSYGGVGTEAFF. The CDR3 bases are TGTGCCAGCAGTTACGGGGGGGTTGGCACTGAAGCTTTCTTT.

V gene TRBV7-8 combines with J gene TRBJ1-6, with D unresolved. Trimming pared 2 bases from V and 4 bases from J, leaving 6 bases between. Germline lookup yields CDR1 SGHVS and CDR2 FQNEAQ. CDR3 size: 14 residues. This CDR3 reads CASSLSGYNSPLHF. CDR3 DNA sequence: TGTGCCAGCAGCTTATCGGGATATAATTCACCCCTCCACTTT.

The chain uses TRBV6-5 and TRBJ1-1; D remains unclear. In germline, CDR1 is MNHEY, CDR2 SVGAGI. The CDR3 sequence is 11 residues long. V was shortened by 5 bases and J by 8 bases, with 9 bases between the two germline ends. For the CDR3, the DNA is TGTGCCAGCAGTACCTATTTAGAAGCTTTCTTT. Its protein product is CASSTYLEAFF.

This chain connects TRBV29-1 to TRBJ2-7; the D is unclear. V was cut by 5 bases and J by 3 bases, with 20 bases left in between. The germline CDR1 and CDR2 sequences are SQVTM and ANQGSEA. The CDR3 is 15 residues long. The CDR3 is CSVSLEWHFYYEQYF. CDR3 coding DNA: TGCAGCGTTTCTCTCGAATGGCATTTTTACTACGAGCAGTACTTC.

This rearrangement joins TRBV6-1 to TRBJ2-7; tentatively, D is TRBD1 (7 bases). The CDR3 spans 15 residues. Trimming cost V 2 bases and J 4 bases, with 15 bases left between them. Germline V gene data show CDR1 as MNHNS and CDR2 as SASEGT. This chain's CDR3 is CASSESQGGGYEQYF. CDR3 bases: TGTGCCAGCAGTGAATCTCAGGGGGGCGGATACGAGCAGTACTTC.

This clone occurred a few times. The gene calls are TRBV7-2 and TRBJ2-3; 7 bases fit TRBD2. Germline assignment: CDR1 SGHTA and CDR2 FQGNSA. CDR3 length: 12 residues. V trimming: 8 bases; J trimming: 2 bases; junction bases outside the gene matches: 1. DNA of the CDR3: TGTGCCAGCGGGGGGGACACAGATACGCAGTATTTT. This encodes CASGGDTDTQYF.

In DNA, the CDR3 is TGTGCCAGCAGCGTGGCAGGGGGCCTTGGAAACACCATATATTTT. Translation gives CASSVAGGLGNTIYF. The gene calls are TRBV9 and TRBJ1-3; 8 bases agree with TRBD1. The CDR3 has 15 amino acids. Germline CDR1 and CDR2: SGDLS and YYNGEE. The ends lost 2 bases at V and 3 bases at J; junction bases unmatched: 4. Variable domain in full (rest from reference TRBV9 and TRBJ1-3): DSGVTQTPKHLITATGQRVTLRCSPRSGDLSVYWYQQSLDQGLQFLIQYYNGEERAKGNILERFSAQQFPDLHSELNLSSLELGDSALYFCASSVAGGLGNTIYFGEGSWLTVV.

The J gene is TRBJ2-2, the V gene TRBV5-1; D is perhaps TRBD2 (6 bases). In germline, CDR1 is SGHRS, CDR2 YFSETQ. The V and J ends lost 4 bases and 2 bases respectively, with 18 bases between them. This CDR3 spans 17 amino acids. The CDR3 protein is CASSPPEGLPNTGELFF. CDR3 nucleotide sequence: TGCGCCAGCAGCCCCCCGGAGGGCCTACCAAACACCGGGGAGCTGTTTTTT.

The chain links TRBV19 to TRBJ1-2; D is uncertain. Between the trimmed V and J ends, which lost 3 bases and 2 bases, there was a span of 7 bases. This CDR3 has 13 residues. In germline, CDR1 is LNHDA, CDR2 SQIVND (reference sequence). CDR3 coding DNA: TGTGCCAGTAGTATTAAACAGAACTATGGCTACACCTTC. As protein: CASSIKQNYGYTF.

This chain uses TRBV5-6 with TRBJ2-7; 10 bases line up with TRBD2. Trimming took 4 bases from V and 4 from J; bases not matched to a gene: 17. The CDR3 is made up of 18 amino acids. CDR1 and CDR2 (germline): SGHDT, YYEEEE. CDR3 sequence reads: CASSPPVGLAGVSYEQYF. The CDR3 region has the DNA TGTGCCAGCAGCCCCCCGGTGGGGCTAGCGGGAGTCTCATACGAGCAGTACTTC.

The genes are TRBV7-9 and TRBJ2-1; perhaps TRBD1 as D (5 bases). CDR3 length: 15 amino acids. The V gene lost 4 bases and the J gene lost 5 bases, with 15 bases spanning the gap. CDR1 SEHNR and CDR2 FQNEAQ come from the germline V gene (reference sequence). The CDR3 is CASSSRVSENNEQFF. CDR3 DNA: TGTGCCAGCAGCTCCAGGGTGAGTGAGAACAATGAGCAGTTCTTC.

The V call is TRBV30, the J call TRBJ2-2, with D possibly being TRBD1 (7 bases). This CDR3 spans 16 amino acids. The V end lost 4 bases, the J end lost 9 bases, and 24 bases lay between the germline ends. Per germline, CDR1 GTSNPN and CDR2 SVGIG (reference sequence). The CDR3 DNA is TGTGCCTGGACCCTAGGGGGCGGGATATCCTCACGGGAGCTGTTTTTT. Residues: CAWTLGGGISSRELFF.

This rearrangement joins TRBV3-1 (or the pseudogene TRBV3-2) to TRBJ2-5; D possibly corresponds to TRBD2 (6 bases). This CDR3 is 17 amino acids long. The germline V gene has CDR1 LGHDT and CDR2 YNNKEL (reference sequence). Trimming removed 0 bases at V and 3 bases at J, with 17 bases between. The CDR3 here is CASSQDRRASEKETQYF. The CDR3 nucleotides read TGTGCCAGCAGCCAAGATCGGAGGGCTAGCGAAAAAGAGACCCAGTACTTC.

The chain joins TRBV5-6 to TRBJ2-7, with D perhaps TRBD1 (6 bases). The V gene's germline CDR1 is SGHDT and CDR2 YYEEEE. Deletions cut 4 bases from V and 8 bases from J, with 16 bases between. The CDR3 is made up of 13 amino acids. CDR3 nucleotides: TGTGCCAGCAGCGGGGGACACACTACGCAGCAGTACTTC. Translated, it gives CASSGGHTTQQYF.

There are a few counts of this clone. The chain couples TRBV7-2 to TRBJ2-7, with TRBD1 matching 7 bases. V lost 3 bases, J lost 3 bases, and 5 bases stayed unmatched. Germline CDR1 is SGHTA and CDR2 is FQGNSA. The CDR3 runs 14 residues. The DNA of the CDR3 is TGTGCCAGCAGCTTTGGGACAGAATACTACGAGCAGTACTTC. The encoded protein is CASSFGTEYYEQYF.